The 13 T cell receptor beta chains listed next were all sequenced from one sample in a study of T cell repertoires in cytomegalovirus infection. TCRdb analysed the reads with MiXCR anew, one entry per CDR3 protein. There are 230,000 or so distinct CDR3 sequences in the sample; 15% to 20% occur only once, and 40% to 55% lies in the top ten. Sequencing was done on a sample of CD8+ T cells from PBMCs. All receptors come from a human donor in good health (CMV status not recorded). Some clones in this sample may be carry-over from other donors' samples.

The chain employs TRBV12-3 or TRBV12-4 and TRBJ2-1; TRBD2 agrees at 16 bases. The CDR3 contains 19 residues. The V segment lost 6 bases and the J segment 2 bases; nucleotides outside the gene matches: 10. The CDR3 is CASSPGLAGGPSTYNEQFF. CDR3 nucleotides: TGTGCCAGCAGCCCGGGACTAGCGGGGGGGCCGAGTACCTACAATGAGCAGTTCTTC.

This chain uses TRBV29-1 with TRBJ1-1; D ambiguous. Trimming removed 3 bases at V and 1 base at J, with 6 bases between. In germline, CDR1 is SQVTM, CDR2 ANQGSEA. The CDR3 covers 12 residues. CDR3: CSVERQNTEAFF. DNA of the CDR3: TGCAGCGTTGAGAGACAGAACACTGAAGCTTTCTTT.

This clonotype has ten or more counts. The CDR3 loop is CASSLGGTYIYEQYF. CDR3 DNA: TGTGCCAGCAGCCTGGGGGGTACCTACATCTACGAGCAGTACTTC. The V call is TRBV7-2, the J call TRBJ2-7; D possibly corresponds to TRBD2 (6 bases). Per germline, CDR1 SGHTA and CDR2 FQGNSA. The CDR3 runs to 15 residues. Deletions cut 5 bases from V and 3 bases from J, with 17 bases between.

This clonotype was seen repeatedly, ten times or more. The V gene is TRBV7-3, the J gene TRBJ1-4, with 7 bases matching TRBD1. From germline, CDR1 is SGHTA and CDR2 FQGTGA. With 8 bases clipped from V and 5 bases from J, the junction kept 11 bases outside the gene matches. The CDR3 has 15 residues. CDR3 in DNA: TGTGCCAGCTCACTATCAGGGGGACTAAATGAAAAACTGTTTTTT. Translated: CASSLSGGLNEKLFF.

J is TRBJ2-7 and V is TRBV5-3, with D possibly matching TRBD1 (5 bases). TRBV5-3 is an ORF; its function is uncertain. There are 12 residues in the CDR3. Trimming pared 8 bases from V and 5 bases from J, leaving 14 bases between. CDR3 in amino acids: CASSGRVDEQYF. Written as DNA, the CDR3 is TGTGCCAGCAGTGGCAGGGTTGACGAGCAGTACTTC.

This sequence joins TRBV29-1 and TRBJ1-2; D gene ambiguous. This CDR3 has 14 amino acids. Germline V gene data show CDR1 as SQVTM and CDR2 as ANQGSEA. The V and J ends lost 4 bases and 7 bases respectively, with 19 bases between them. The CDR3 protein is CSVVDHTEVFGYTF. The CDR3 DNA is TGCAGCGTTGTAGACCATACCGAAGTGTTTGGCTACACCTTC.

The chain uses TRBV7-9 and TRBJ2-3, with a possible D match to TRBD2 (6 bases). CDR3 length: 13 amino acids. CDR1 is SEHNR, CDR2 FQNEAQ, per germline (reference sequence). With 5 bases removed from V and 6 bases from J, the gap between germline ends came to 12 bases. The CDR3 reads CASSPTRGDTQYF. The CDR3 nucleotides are TGTGCCAGCAGCCCTACTCGGGGGGATACGCAGTATTTT. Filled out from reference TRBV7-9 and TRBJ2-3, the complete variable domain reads DTGVSQNPRHKITKRGQNVTFRCDPISEHNRLYWYRQTLGQGPEFLTYFQNEAQLEKSRLLSDRFSAERPKGSFSTLEIQRTEQGDSAMYLCASSPTRGDTQYFGPGTRLTVL.

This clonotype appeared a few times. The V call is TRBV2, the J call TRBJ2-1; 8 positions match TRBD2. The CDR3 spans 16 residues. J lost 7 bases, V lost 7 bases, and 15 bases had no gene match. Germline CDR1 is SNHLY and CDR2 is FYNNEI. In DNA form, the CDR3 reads TGTGCCAGCATCCCCATTGGCGGGGGGACCTTTAATGAGCAGTTCTTC. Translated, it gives CASIPIGGGTFNEQFF.

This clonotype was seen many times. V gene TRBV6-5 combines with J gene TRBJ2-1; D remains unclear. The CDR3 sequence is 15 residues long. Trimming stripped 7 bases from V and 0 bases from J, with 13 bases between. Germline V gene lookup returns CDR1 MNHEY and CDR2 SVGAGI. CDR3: CASKSEGYSYNEQFF. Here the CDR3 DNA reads TGTGCCAGCAAATCAGAAGGGTACTCCTACAATGAGCAGTTCTTC.

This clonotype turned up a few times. This CDR3 reads CASSTSFGRGLGNTEAFF. CDR3 DNA sequence: TGTGCCAGCAGCACCTCCTTTGGCCGGGGATTGGGGAACACTGAAGCTTTCTTT. The genes are TRBV5-6 and TRBJ1-1; D is undetermined. Trimming left V 4 bases short and J 1 base short, with 23 bases between. The CDR3 covers 18 residues. The germline V gene has CDR1 SGHDT and CDR2 YYEEEE.

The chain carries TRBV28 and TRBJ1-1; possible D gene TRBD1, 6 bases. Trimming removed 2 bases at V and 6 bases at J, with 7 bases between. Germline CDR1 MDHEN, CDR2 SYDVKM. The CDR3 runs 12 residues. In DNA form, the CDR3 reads TGTGCCAGCAGTTTACGGGGGCCTGAAGCTTTCTTT. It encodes CASSLRGPEAFF.

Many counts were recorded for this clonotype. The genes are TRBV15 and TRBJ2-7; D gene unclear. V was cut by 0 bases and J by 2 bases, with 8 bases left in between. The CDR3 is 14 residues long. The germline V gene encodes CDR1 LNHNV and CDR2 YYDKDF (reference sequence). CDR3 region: CATSRDGEAYEQYF. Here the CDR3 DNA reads TGTGCCACCAGCAGAGATGGGGAAGCCTACGAGCAGTACTTC.

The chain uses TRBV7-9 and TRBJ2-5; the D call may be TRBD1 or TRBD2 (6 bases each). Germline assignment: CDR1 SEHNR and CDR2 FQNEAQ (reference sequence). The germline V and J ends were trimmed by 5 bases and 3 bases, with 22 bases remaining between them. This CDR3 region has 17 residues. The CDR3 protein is CASSHRLGASGEETQYF. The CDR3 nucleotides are TGTGCCAGCAGCCACCGGCTGGGGGCGTCGGGGGAAGAGACCCAGTACTTC.